What follows describes a single TCR beta chain. Its antigen is undetermined. A universal primer site arose from template switching, and cDNA bore unique molecular identifiers. Each CDR3 protein gets one entry after TCRdb re-called the 5' RACE reads with MiXCR. The sample holds about 160,000 distinct CDR3 sequences, 3% to 4.5% seen once. This entry comes from a study of identical twins. Study-wide results and caveats: Out-of-frame alpha sequences shared by twins were enriched for low generation probability.

The sequence was obtained from a young man in good health. The specimen sequenced was memory T cells sorted from blood.

CDR3 DNA sequence: TGTGCCAGCAGGGTACAGGGTCCCCTGAACACTGAAGCTTTCTTT. As protein: CASRVQGPLNTEAFF. V usage is TRBV2 and J usage is TRBJ1-1, with D possibly TRBD1 on 6 matching bases. This CDR3 contains 15 residues. Trimming pared 6 bases from V and 0 bases from J, leaving 14 bases between. Germline loops: CDR1 SNHLY, CDR2 FYNNEI.